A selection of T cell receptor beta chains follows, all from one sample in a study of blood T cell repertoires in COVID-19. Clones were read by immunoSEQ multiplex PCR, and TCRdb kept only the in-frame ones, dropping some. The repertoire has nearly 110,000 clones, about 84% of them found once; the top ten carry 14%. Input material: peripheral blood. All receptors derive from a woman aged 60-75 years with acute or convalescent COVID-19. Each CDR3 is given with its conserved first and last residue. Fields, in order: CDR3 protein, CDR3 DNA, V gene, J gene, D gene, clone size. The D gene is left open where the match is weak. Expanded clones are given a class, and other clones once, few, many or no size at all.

cdr3_aa: CASSRSGRVSTDTQYF
cdr3_nt: TGTGCCAGCAGCCGTAGCGGGAGGGTTAGCACAGATACGCAGTATTTT
v_call: TRBV7-8
j_call: TRBJ2-3
d_call: TRBD2
clone_size: -

cdr3_aa: CASSPQPQGIHGYTF
cdr3_nt: TGCGCCAGCAGCCCGCAGCCACAGGGGATCCATGGCTACACCTTC
v_call: TRBV5-1
j_call: TRBJ1-2
d_call: TRBD1
clone_size: -

cdr3_aa: CSVEVSRSGGLLNTEAFF
cdr3_nt: TGCAGCGTTGAAGTTAGCAGGTCCGGGGGGCTCTTGAACACTGAAGCTTTCTTT
v_call: TRBV29-1
j_call: TRBJ1-1
d_call: -
clone_size: -

cdr3_aa: CASSPSGSQDEQFF
cdr3_nt: TGTGCCAGCTCACCAAGCGGGTCCCAAGATGAGCAGTTCTTC
v_call: TRBV18
j_call: TRBJ2-1
d_call: -
clone_size: -

cdr3_aa: CASSPATPGQYTDTQYF
cdr3_nt: TGTGCCAGCTCACCAGCAACGCCGGGACAGTACACAGATACGCAGTATTTT
v_call: TRBV18
j_call: TRBJ2-3
d_call: TRBD1
clone_size: -

cdr3_aa: CASSPGSDRNTEAFF
cdr3_nt: TGTGCCAGCTCACCCGGGTCCGACAGGAACACTGAAGCTTTCTTT
v_call: TRBV18
j_call: TRBJ1-1
d_call: -
clone_size: -

cdr3_aa: CASSPGTTRNSPLHF
cdr3_nt: TGTGCCAGCAGCCCCGGGACAACCCGTAATTCACCCCTCCACTTT
v_call: TRBV5-8
j_call: TRBJ1-6
d_call: -
clone_size: once

cdr3_aa: CASSTTGANYGYTF
cdr3_nt: TGTGCCAGTAGTACGACAGGAGCTAACTATGGCTACACCTTC
v_call: TRBV19
j_call: TRBJ1-2
d_call: -
clone_size: few

cdr3_aa: CASSPRGYEQYF
cdr3_nt: TGTGCCAGCTCACCAAGGGGATACGAGCAGTACTTC
v_call: TRBV18
j_call: TRBJ2-7
d_call: -
clone_size: -

cdr3_aa: CASSLARGADTQYF
cdr3_nt: TGCGCCAGCAGCTTGGCCCGTGGAGCAGATACGCAGTATTTT
v_call: TRBV5-1
j_call: TRBJ2-3
d_call: -
clone_size: -

cdr3_aa: CSVHETTASSYNEQFF
cdr3_nt: TGCAGCGTGCATGAGACTACAGCCAGCTCCTACAATGAGCAGTTCTTC
v_call: TRBV29-1
j_call: TRBJ2-1
d_call: -
clone_size: -

cdr3_aa: CASVLPGGLGYTF
cdr3_nt: TGTGCCAGTGTTTTACCAGGGGGCCTTGGCTACACCTTC
v_call: TRBV19
j_call: TRBJ1-2
d_call: TRBD1
clone_size: -

cdr3_aa: CASSNRGGLETQYF
cdr3_nt: TGTGCCAGCTCAAACCGGGGGGGCCTGGAGACCCAGTACTTC
v_call: TRBV18
j_call: TRBJ2-5
d_call: TRBD2
clone_size: -

cdr3_aa: CASTDSGNTEAFF
cdr3_nt: TGCGCCAGCACAGACAGTGGGAACACTGAAGCTTTCTTT
v_call: TRBV5-1
j_call: TRBJ1-1
d_call: -
clone_size: -

cdr3_aa: CASSLFSGGGSYNEQFF
cdr3_nt: TGTGCCAGCAGCTTATTTTCTGGGGGAGGCTCCTACAATGAGCAGTTCTTC
v_call: TRBV7-2
j_call: TRBJ2-1
d_call: -
clone_size: -

cdr3_aa: CASSISRQEAEAFF
cdr3_nt: TGTGCCAGTAGTATATCCAGGCAGGAAGCTGAAGCTTTCTTT
v_call: TRBV19
j_call: TRBJ1-1
d_call: -
clone_size: -

cdr3_aa: CASTDGQGTQPQHF
cdr3_nt: TGTGCCAGCACTGACGGACAGGGCACTCAGCCCCAGCATTTT
v_call: TRBV28
j_call: TRBJ1-5
d_call: TRBD1
clone_size: -

cdr3_aa: CASSEGQAASYEQYF
cdr3_nt: TGTGCCAGCAGTGAAGGGCAGGCCGCATCCTACGAGCAGTACTTC
v_call: TRBV6-1
j_call: TRBJ2-7
d_call: -
clone_size: -

cdr3_aa: CASSEYEGGPNGGTDTQYF
cdr3_nt: TGTGCCAGCAGTGAATATGAGGGGGGGCCAAATGGAGGCACAGATACGCAGTATTTT
v_call: TRBV6-1
j_call: TRBJ2-3
d_call: -
clone_size: -

cdr3_aa: CATSTMYRNQPQHF
cdr3_nt: TGTGCCACCAGCACTATGTATCGCAATCAGCCCCAGCATTTT
v_call: TRBV15
j_call: TRBJ1-5
d_call: -
clone_size: -

cdr3_aa: CASSLVSGPTYEQYF
cdr3_nt: TGCGCCAGCAGCTTGGTGTCGGGTCCAACCTACGAGCAGTACTTC
v_call: TRBV5-1
j_call: TRBJ2-7
d_call: -
clone_size: once

cdr3_aa: CASSPPGTGLYEQFF
cdr3_nt: TGTGCCAGCTCACCTCCCGGGACAGGGTTGTATGAGCAGTTCTTC
v_call: TRBV18
j_call: TRBJ2-1
d_call: TRBD1
clone_size: -

cdr3_aa: CASSLKLAADNEQFF
cdr3_nt: TGTGCCAGCAGCTTAAAACTAGCGGCCGACAATGAGCAGTTCTTC
v_call: TRBV7-9
j_call: TRBJ2-1
d_call: TRBD2
clone_size: -

cdr3_aa: CASSQASGGNGYTF
cdr3_nt: TGTGCCAGCAGCCAAGCCTCAGGTGGCAATGGCTACACCTTC
v_call: TRBV14
j_call: TRBJ1-2
d_call: -
clone_size: -

cdr3_aa: CASRTGQGNTEAFF
cdr3_nt: TGTGCCAGCAGGACAGGACAGGGGAACACTGAAGCTTTCTTT
v_call: TRBV6-6
j_call: TRBJ1-1
d_call: TRBD1
clone_size: -

cdr3_aa: CASSLRDRDDSSTDTQYF
cdr3_nt: TGTGCCAGCAGCCTCAGGGACAGGGATGACTCTAGCACAGATACGCAGTATTTT
v_call: TRBV21-1
j_call: TRBJ2-3
d_call: -
clone_size: -

cdr3_aa: CSVLSIAGAYNEQFF
cdr3_nt: TGCAGCGTCCTCTCAATAGCGGGAGCCTACAATGAGCAGTTCTTC
v_call: TRBV29-1
j_call: TRBJ2-1
d_call: TRBD2
clone_size: once

cdr3_aa: CASSEGTNSPLHF
cdr3_nt: TGTGCCAGCAGTGAGGGAACTAATTCACCCCTCCACTTT
v_call: TRBV27
j_call: TRBJ1-6
d_call: -
clone_size: -

cdr3_aa: CASSPDSANQPQHF
cdr3_nt: TGTGCCAGCAGCCCGGACAGCGCCAATCAGCCCCAGCATTTT
v_call: TRBV7-8
j_call: TRBJ1-5
d_call: -
clone_size: -

cdr3_aa: CASSLTSGETYEQYF
cdr3_nt: TGCGCCAGCAGTTTGACTAGCGGGGAGACCTACGAGCAGTACTTC
v_call: TRBV4-1
j_call: TRBJ2-7
d_call: TRBD2
clone_size: once

cdr3_aa: CASSQVPGGEQYF
cdr3_nt: TGTGCCAGCAGCCAAGTTCCCGGGGGGGAGCAGTACTTC
v_call: TRBV3-1/TRBV3-2
j_call: TRBJ2-7
d_call: TRBD2
clone_size: -

cdr3_aa: CVVRGSTDTQYF
cdr3_nt: TGTGTCGTAAGAGGGAGCACAGATACGCAGTATTTT
v_call: TRBV30
j_call: TRBJ2-3
d_call: -
clone_size: -

cdr3_aa: CASSYRQGRDEQFF
cdr3_nt: TGTGCCAGCAGTTACCGACAGGGAAGGGATGAGCAGTTCTTC
v_call: TRBV2
j_call: TRBJ2-1
d_call: TRBD1
clone_size: -

cdr3_aa: CASSLKPGTGGLDEQFF
cdr3_nt: TGTGCCAGCAGCCTTAAACCCGGGACAGGGGGTTTGGATGAGCAGTTCTTC
v_call: TRBV14
j_call: TRBJ2-1
d_call: TRBD1
clone_size: -

cdr3_aa: CASSFQGNTEAFF
cdr3_nt: TGTGCCAGCAGCTTTCAGGGGAACACTGAAGCTTTCTTT
v_call: TRBV11-3
j_call: TRBJ1-1
d_call: -
clone_size: -

cdr3_aa: CAWSGGTGVREQYF
cdr3_nt: TGTGCCTGGAGCGGCGGGACAGGGGTGCGTGAGCAGTACTTC
v_call: TRBV30
j_call: TRBJ2-7
d_call: TRBD1
clone_size: -

cdr3_aa: CASTRGTSGGSGRRETQYF
cdr3_nt: TGTGCCAGCACCCGCGGGACTAGCGGGGGGTCCGGGCGTAGGGAGACCCAGTACTTC
v_call: TRBV2
j_call: TRBJ2-5
d_call: TRBD2
clone_size: -

cdr3_aa: CAISERTGSGELFF
cdr3_nt: TGTGCCATCAGTGAAAGGACAGGTTCCGGGGAGCTGTTTTTT
v_call: TRBV10-3
j_call: TRBJ2-2
d_call: TRBD1
clone_size: -

cdr3_aa: CASSLEGGLTLAKNIQYF
cdr3_nt: TGTGCCAGCAGCTTAGAGGGGGGACTGACGCTAGCCAAAAACATTCAGTACTTC
v_call: TRBV11-2
j_call: TRBJ2-4
d_call: -
clone_size: -

cdr3_aa: CASMGTSGSTEQYF
cdr3_nt: TGTGCCAGCATGGGGACTAGCGGGAGTACCGAGCAGTACTTC
v_call: TRBV6-5
j_call: TRBJ2-7
d_call: TRBD2
clone_size: -

cdr3_aa: CSAGGNTEAFF
cdr3_nt: TGCAGTGCTGGCGGGAACACTGAAGCTTTCTTT
v_call: TRBV20-1
j_call: TRBJ1-1
d_call: -
clone_size: once

cdr3_aa: CASSYLGGGLETQYF
cdr3_nt: TGTGCCAGCAGTTACTTGGGGGGGGGTCTAGAGACCCAGTACTTC
v_call: TRBV6-5
j_call: TRBJ2-5
d_call: TRBD2
clone_size: -

cdr3_aa: CATSRGEANYGYTF
cdr3_nt: TGTGCCACGTCCAGGGGGGAAGCTAACTATGGCTACACCTTC
v_call: TRBV6-5
j_call: TRBJ1-2
d_call: TRBD1
clone_size: -

cdr3_aa: CASSNPRGAGELFF
cdr3_nt: TGTGCCAGCAGCAACCCCAGGGGGGCCGGGGAGCTGTTTTTT
v_call: TRBV28
j_call: TRBJ2-2
d_call: -
clone_size: -

cdr3_aa: CATSIPGLEQYF
cdr3_nt: TGTGCCACCAGCATCCCAGGGCTCGAGCAGTACTTC
v_call: TRBV15
j_call: TRBJ2-7
d_call: -
clone_size: -

cdr3_aa: CASSLNGGDQPQHF
cdr3_nt: TGTGCCAGCAGCTTAAACGGAGGGGATCAGCCCCAGCATTTT
v_call: TRBV3-1/TRBV3-2
j_call: TRBJ1-5
d_call: -
clone_size: -

cdr3_aa: CASTGINRDQPQHF
cdr3_nt: TGTGCCAGCACCGGGATAAACCGAGACCAGCCCCAGCATTTT
v_call: TRBV2
j_call: TRBJ1-5
d_call: -
clone_size: -

cdr3_aa: CASSLAGSTYEQYF
cdr3_nt: TGTGCCAGCAGCTTGGCGGGGTCCACCTACGAGCAGTACTTC
v_call: TRBV5-6
j_call: TRBJ2-7
d_call: -
clone_size: -

cdr3_aa: CASSLGSGQGQETQYF
cdr3_nt: TGTGCCAGCAGCTTAGGCTCGGGACAAGGACAAGAGACCCAGTACTTC
v_call: TRBV7-9
j_call: TRBJ2-5
d_call: -
clone_size: few

cdr3_aa: CASSPLGGALSYEQYF
cdr3_nt: TGTGCCAGCAGCCCCCTGGGCGGGGCCCTCTCCTACGAGCAGTACTTC
v_call: TRBV7-2
j_call: TRBJ2-7
d_call: -
clone_size: -

cdr3_aa: CASSLFMTGTSPLHF
cdr3_nt: TGTGCCAGCAGTTTATTCATGACAGGTACATCACCCCTCCACTTT
v_call: TRBV27
j_call: TRBJ1-6
d_call: -
clone_size: -

cdr3_aa: CATSDTRQGGADTQYF
cdr3_nt: TGTGCCACCAGTGATACCCGACAGGGCGGGGCAGATACGCAGTATTTT
v_call: TRBV24-1
j_call: TRBJ2-3
d_call: -
clone_size: -

cdr3_aa: CASSDSTGDHYGYTF
cdr3_nt: TGTGCCAGCAGTGACTCGACAGGGGACCATTATGGCTACACCTTC
v_call: TRBV6-5
j_call: TRBJ1-2
d_call: TRBD1
clone_size: few

cdr3_aa: CASSITIRARGGEKLFF
cdr3_nt: TGTGCCAGTAGTATAACGATTCGCGCCAGGGGCGGTGAAAAACTGTTTTTT
v_call: TRBV19
j_call: TRBJ1-4
d_call: -
clone_size: -